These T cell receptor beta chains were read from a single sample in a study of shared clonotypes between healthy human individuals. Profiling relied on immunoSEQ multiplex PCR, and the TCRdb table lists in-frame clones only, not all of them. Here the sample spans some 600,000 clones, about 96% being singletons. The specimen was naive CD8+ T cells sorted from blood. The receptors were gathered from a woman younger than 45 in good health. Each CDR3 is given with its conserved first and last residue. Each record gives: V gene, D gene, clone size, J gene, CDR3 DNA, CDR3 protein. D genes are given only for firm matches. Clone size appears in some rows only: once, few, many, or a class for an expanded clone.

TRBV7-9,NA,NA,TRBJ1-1,TGTGCCAGCAGCCTAGTTGTGGCTATGAACACTGAAGCTTTCTTT,CASSLVVAMNTEAFF
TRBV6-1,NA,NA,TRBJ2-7,TGTGCCAGCAGTGAATCCAGGGCCCACTACGAGCAGTACTTC,CASSESRAHYEQYF
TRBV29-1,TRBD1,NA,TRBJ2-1,TGCAGCGTTGAAACACCGGGACAGGGTTTCTCCAATGAGCAGTTCTTC,CSVETPGQGFSNEQFF
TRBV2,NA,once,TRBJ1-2,TGTGCCAGCATTGAGGGGCCGCCCTATGGCTACACCTTC,CASIEGPPYGYTF
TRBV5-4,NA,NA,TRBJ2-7,TGTGCCAGCAGCCCGGGGAGGAACTACGAGCAGTACTTC,CASSPGRNYEQYF
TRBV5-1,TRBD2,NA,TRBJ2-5,TGCGCCAGCAGCTATGAGGGAGGGCTCAGAGAGACCCAGTACTTC,CASSYEGGLRETQYF
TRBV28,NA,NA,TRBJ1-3,TGTGCCAGCAGTTTCCGTCGTCCGGTCGGAAACACCATATATTTT,CASSFRRPVGNTIYF
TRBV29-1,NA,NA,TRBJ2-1,TGCAGCGTTGGGGGGCGGCAAAGCTACAATGAGCAGTTCTTC,CSVGGRQSYNEQFF
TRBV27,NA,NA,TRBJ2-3,TGTGCCAGCAAATTGTGGGCTTCCACACAGGTAGCCTTTCCCGGGGATACGCAGTATTTT,CASKLWASTQVAFPGDTQYF
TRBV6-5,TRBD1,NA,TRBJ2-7,TGTGCCAGCACTACGGGACAGGGGACCTACGAGCAGTACTTC,CASTTGQGTYEQYF
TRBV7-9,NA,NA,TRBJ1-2,TGTGCCAGCAGCCCCCCCCGGAGGTTAGAGACTCACACCTTC,CASSPPRRLETHTF
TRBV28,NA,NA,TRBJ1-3,TGTGCCAGCAGTTTTTGGGGGGGAGGCTCTGGAAACACCATATATTTT,CASSFWGGGSGNTIYF
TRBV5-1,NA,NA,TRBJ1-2,TGCGCCAGCAGCTCGAAAAAAGGAACTAACTATGGCTACACCTTC,CASSSKKGTNYGYTF
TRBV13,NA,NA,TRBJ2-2,TGTGCCAGCAGCTTCCGGACGGCCACCGGGGAGCTGTTTTTT,CASSFRTATGELFF
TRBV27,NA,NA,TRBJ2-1,TGTGCCAGCAGTTTATCGGCAGGGGACGCCCCCCCCTACAATGAGCAGTTCTTC,CASSLSAGDAPPYNEQFF
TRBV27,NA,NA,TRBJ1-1,TGTGCCAGCAGCCAAAGAGGCCGACGAGGGAACACTGAAGCTTTCTTT,CASSQRGRRGNTEAFF
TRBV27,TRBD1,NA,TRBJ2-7,TGTGCCAGCCAGGGACAGAGCCACTACGAGCAGTACTTC,CASQGQSHYEQYF
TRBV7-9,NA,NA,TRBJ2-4,TGTGCCACCCGCACGATCGGGACAGCCAAAAACATTCAGTACTTC,CATRTIGTAKNIQYF
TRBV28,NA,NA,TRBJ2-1,TGTGCCAGCACCCTGGGAGCCCCAGGCTTGAATGAGCAGTTCTTC,CASTLGAPGLNEQFF
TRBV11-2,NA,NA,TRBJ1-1,TGTGCCAGCAGCACACCACAGGGTGGAACTGAAGCTTTCTTT,CASSTPQGGTEAFF
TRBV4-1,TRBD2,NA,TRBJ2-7,TGCGCCAGCAGCCAAGATCTGCTAGCGGGTGAGATGGTCTACGAGCAGTACTTC,CASSQDLLAGEMVYEQYF
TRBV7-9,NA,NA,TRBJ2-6,TGTGCCAGCAGCTCGTCACAGGGCTCGGCTTCTGGGGCCAACGTCCTGACTTTC,CASSSSQGSASGANVLTF
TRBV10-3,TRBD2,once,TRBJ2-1,TGTGCCATCAGTGAGTCGACGGCTAGCGGAGATTACAATGAGCAGTTCTTC,CAISESTASGDYNEQFF
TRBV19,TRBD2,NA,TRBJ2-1,TGTGCCAGTAGTATAGTAGGAGCGGGAGTACTGAATGAGCAGTTCTTC,CASSIVGAGVLNEQFF
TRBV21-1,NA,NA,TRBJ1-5,TGTGCCAGCAGCAAAGTGACAGGGGGGGGCAATCAGCCCCAGCATTTT,CASSKVTGGGNQPQHF
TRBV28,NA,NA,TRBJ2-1,TGTGCCAGCAGTCCCGCGGTCAGGCGTTATGAGCAGTTCTTC,CASSPAVRRYEQFF
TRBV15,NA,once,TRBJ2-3,TGTGCCACCAGCAGCACTAGCACAGATACGCAGTATTTT,CATSSTSTDTQYF
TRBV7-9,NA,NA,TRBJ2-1,TGTGCCAGCAGCTTAGTAGGGGGGAAGTACAATGAGCAGTTCTTC,CASSLVGGKYNEQFF
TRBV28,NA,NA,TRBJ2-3,TGTGCCAGCAGTTTTACTAGAGGCACAGATACGCAGTATTTT,CASSFTRGTDTQYF
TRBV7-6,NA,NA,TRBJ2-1,TGTGCCAGCACCGAGTCGGGTGAGCAGTTCTTC,CASTESGEQFF
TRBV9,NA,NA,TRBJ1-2,TGTGCCAGCAGCGTAGGGACAACCTATGGCTACACCTTC,CASSVGTTYGYTF
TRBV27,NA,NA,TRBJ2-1,TGTGCCAGCAGTTTATTGGCCGGGAGTGGTTACAATGAGCAGTTCTTC,CASSLLAGSGYNEQFF
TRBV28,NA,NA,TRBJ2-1,TGTGCCAGCAGTATGCTCCGGGGGAATGAGCAGTTCTTC,CASSMLRGNEQFF
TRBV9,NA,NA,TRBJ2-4,TGTGCCAGCAGCGTAGATCAGGGCATTCAGTACTTC,CASSVDQGIQYF
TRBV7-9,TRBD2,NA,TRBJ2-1,TGTGCCAGCAGCATTGCGACTAGCAGCAATGAGCAGTTCTTC,CASSIATSSNEQFF
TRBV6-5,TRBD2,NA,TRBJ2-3,TGTGCCAGCAGTCATGGAGCGGGAGAGACAGATACGCAGTATTTT,CASSHGAGETDTQYF
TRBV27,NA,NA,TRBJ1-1,TGTGCCAGCAGTTTGTCAGGGTTCGGGGGGACTGAAGCTTTCTTT,CASSLSGFGGTEAFF
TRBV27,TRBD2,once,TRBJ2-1,TGTGCCACCTGGGGACTAGTGCACAATGAGCAGTTCTTC,CATWGLVHNEQFF
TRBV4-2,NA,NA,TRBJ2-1,TGTGCCAGCAGCCCGACCGGTGGCTCCTACAATGAGCAGTTCTTC,CASSPTGGSYNEQFF
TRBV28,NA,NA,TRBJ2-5,TGTGCCAGCAGTTTTTCCGCAAACCAAGAGACCCAGTACTTC,CASSFSANQETQYF
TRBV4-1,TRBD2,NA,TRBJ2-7,TGCGCCAGCAGCCAAGGACTAGCGGGAGGACCCTACGAGCAGTACTTC,CASSQGLAGGPYEQYF
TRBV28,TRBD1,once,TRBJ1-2,TGTGCCAGCAGTCGGGCTGGGACAGGGGGCGACTATGGCTACACCTTC,CASSRAGTGGDYGYTF
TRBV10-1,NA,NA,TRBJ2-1,TGCGCCAGCAGCTCCATTCTTAGGGATGAGCAGTTCTTC,CASSSILRDEQFF
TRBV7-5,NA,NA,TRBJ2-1,TGTGTCAGCCGACTCCGGGGGAATGAGCAGTTCTTC,CVSRLRGNEQFF
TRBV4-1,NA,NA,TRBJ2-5,TGCGCCAGCAGCCCTCGACTGGGCGCGGGGACCCAGTACTTC,CASSPRLGAGTQYF
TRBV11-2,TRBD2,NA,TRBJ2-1,TGTGCCAGCAGCGGCTTCGGGGCTAGCGGCCAATACAATGAGCAGTTCTTC,CASSGFGASGQYNEQFF
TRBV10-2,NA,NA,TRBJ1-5,TGCGCCAGCAGTGAGGGGGTTCAGCCCCAGCATTTT,CASSEGVQPQHF
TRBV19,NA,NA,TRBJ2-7,TGTGCCAGTAGTCCCGCCAGCCGGCCTGATGACGAGCAGTACTTC,CASSPASRPDDEQYF
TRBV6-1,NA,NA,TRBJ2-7,TGTGCCAGCAGTGATTGGGATTCCTACGAGCAGTACTTC,CASSDWDSYEQYF
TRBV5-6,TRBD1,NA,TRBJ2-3,TGTGCCAGCAGCTCTTGGACAGGGGATAGGTTGACAGATACGCAGTATTTT,CASSSWTGDRLTDTQYF
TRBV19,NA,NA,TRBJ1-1,TGTGCCAGCCGATCCATACAGGGCAGGAACACTGAAGCTTTCTTT,CASRSIQGRNTEAFF
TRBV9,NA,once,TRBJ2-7,TGTGCCAGCAGCTCGCGAGCGGACTCCTACGAGCAGTACTTC,CASSSRADSYEQYF
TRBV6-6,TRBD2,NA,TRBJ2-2,TGTGCCAGCAGTCTAGGACTAGCGGGCCACACCGGGGAGCTGTTTTTT,CASSLGLAGHTGELFF
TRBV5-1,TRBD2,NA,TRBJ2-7,TGCGCCAGCAGCGGGGGACTAGCGGGAGTTATCCACGAGCAGTACTTC,CASSGGLAGVIHEQYF
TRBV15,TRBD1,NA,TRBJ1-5,TGTGCCACCAGCTCGGGACAGGGGTACAATCAGCCCCAGCATTTT,CATSSGQGYNQPQHF
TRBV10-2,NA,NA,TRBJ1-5,TGCGCCAGCAGTACCCGTGGGGCGGGTGACTTGGATCAGCCCCAGCATTTT,CASSTRGAGDLDQPQHF
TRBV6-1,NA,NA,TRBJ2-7,TGTGCCAGCAGTGAGTATGTCCCTGGAGGGACGGCTTCCTACGAGCAGTACTTC,CASSEYVPGGTASYEQYF
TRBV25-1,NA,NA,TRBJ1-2,TGTGCCAGCAGTCCGGGGAGGAGGGGGGCTAACTATGGCTACACCTTC,CASSPGRRGANYGYTF
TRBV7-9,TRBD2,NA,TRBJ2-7,TGTGCCAGCAGCTTGGGAGGGGTCCACGAGCAGTACTTC,CASSLGGVHEQYF